What follows are 15 T cell receptor beta chains derived from one specimen sequenced in a study of blood T cell repertoires in COVID-19. Assay used: immunoSEQ multiplex PCR; TCRdb lists only in-frame clones, some missing. The sample lists around 260,000 clones; around 86% were seen once. The sequencing input was peripheral blood. The receptors shown here come from a woman aged 40 to 55 who had recovered from COVID-19.

The CDR3 DNA reads TGCGCCAGCACGTGGACAGGGGGTCACGAGCAGTACTTC. Translation: CASTWTGGHEQYF. The chain joins TRBV5-1 to TRBJ2-7; 10 bases map to TRBD1. CDR3 length: 13 residues. CDR1 is SGHRS and CDR2 is YFSETQ in the germline V gene. V trimming: 6 bases; J trimming: 5 bases; junction bases outside the gene matches: 5.

The chain employs TRBV5-1 and TRBJ1-2; D is ambiguous. Germline CDR1 is SGHRS and CDR2 is YFSETQ. This CDR3 has 16 residues. V was shortened by 2 bases and J by 9 bases, with 23 bases between the two germline ends. The CDR3: CASSFSLRTGSSSYTF. CDR3 sequence (DNA): TGCGCCAGCAGCTTTTCACTTCGGACGGGATCTTCGAGCTACACCTTC.

This sequence joins TRBV9 and TRBJ2-7; 7 bases fit TRBD1. The CDR3 spans 14 residues. Trimming took 4 bases from V and 2 from J; bases not matched to a gene: 6. Germline CDR1 and CDR2: SGDLS and YYNGEE. The CDR3 DNA is TGTGCCAGCAGCACCGGGGACAGACCCTACGAGCAGTACTTC. This codes for CASSTGDRPYEQYF. Full variable domain (rest looked up from reference TRBV9 and TRBJ2-7): DSGVTQTPKHLITATGQRVTLRCSPRSGDLSVYWYQQSLDQGLQFLIQYYNGEERAKGNILERFSAQQFPDLHSELNLSSLELGDSALYFCASSTGDRPYEQYFGPGTRLTVT.

The V and J genes are TRBV10-3 and TRBJ2-3, with D perhaps TRBD2 (5 bases). Germline V gene data show CDR1 as ENHRY and CDR2 as SYGVKD. Trimming took 0 bases from V and 2 from J, leaving 12 bases between them. The CDR3 length is 16 residues. The CDR3 is CAISESSGPTTDTQYF. The CDR3 DNA is TGTGCCATCAGTGAGTCCAGCGGACCAACCACAGATACGCAGTATTTT.

The V gene is TRBV10-2, the J gene TRBJ2-5; D unclear. The germline gives CDR1 WSHSY, CDR2 SAAADI. V lost 1 base to trimming and J lost 12 bases, with 15 bases between them. CDR3 size: 13 residues. The CDR3 reads CASSEFGDTAKYF. CDR3 in DNA: TGCGCCAGCAGTGAGTTCGGAGATACGGCCAAGTACTTC.

This clone has just one count. This sequence joins TRBV2 and TRBJ1-2, with 10 bases fitting TRBD1. Germline loops: CDR1 SNHLY, CDR2 FYNNEI. This CDR3 is built from 16 residues. Losses at the gene ends were 8 bases for V and 7 bases for J; bases not matched to a gene: 16. In nucleotides, the CDR3 is TGTGCCAGCCGTTCTACGGGACAGGGGTTTAGGTCTGGCTACACCTTC. It encodes CASRSTGQGFRSGYTF. Using reference TRBV2 and TRBJ1-2 for the parts outside the CDR3, the full variable domain is EPEVTQTPSHQVTQMGQEVILRCVPISNHLYFYWYRQILGQKVEFLVSFYNNEISEKSEIFDDQFSVERPDGSNFTLKIRSTKLEDSAMYFCASRSTGQGFRSGYTFGSGTRLTVV.

The rearrangement uses TRBV6-5 and TRBJ1-2, with D tentatively TRBD1 (6 bases). Germline CDR1 MNHEY, CDR2 SVGAGI. The CDR3 contains 14 residues. V dropped 4 bases and J dropped 4 bases, with 13 bases sitting between them. For the CDR3, the DNA is TGTGCCAGCAGTTTCCCAGGGGCGGGCTATGGCTACACCTTC. Residues: CASSFPGAGYGYTF.

The chain carries TRBV19 and TRBJ2-6; TRBD1 is a possible D gene (6 bases). This CDR3 is built from 17 residues. CDR1 is LNHDA, CDR2 SQIVND, per germline (reference sequence). The ends were cut back, 5 bases at V and 0 bases at J, with 14 bases in the middle. CDR3 residues: CASSPRRQASGANVLTF. The CDR3 region has the DNA TGTGCCAGTAGTCCGAGACGACAGGCCTCTGGGGCCAACGTCCTGACTTTC.

The chain employs TRBV12-5 and TRBJ2-5; 11 positions match TRBD2. V was clipped by 0 bases and J by 4 bases; unmatched bases: 7. The CDR3 length is 17 residues. Germline values: CDR1 LGHNT, CDR2 FRNRAP. The CDR3 DNA reads TGTGCTAGTGGTTTGGTACTAGCGGGGGATTGGGGAGAGACCCAGTACTTC. Its protein is CASGLVLAGDWGETQYF. The full variable domain, rest sourced from reference TRBV12-5 and TRBJ2-5, is DARVTQTPRHKVTEMGQEVTMRCQPILGHNTVFWYRQTMMQGLELLAYFRNRAPLDDSGMPKDRFSAEMPDATLATLKIQPSEPRDSAVYFCASGLVLAGDWGETQYFGPGTRLLVL.

The chain carries TRBV19 and TRBJ1-5; the D gene is possibly TRBD1 (5 bases). CDR1 is LNHDA, CDR2 SQIVND, per germline (reference sequence). Trimming cost V 2 bases and J 3 bases, with 14 bases left between them. This CDR3 contains 16 residues. The CDR3 sequence is CASSIRGARNNQPQHF. The CDR3 DNA reads TGTGCCAGTAGTATACGCGGGGCGAGGAACAATCAGCCCCAGCATTTT. The full variable domain, its missing parts supplied by reference TRBV19 and TRBJ1-5, is DGGITQSPKYLFRKEGQNVTLSCEQNLNHDAMYWYRQDPGQGLRLIYYSQIVNDFQKGDIAEGYSVSREKKESFPLTVTSAQKNPTAFYLCASSIRGARNNQPQHFGDGTRLSIL.

This chain joins TRBV3-1 (or the pseudogene TRBV3-2) and TRBJ2-5; maybe TRBD1 (5 bases). This CDR3 spans 14 amino acids. The germline CDR1 and CDR2 sequences are LGHDT and YNNKEL (reference sequence). Deletions cut 2 bases from V and 4 bases from J, with 11 bases between. The CDR3 DNA is TGTGCCAGCAGCCAATGGGGCAGGGTAGAGACCCAGTACTTC. Its translation is CASSQWGRVETQYF.

This chain connects TRBV3-1 (or the pseudogene TRBV3-2) to TRBJ2-2, with TRBD2 matching 12 bases. The CDR3 contains 20 residues. V lost 0 bases and J lost 4; bases outside the gene matches: 12. Germline V gene data show CDR1 as LGHDT and CDR2 as YNNKEL (reference sequence). In DNA form, the CDR3 reads TGTGCCAGCAGCCAAGATAGGAGGCTAGCGGGGGGGCGCGGCACCGGGGAGCTGTTTTTT. It translates to CASSQDRRLAGGRGTGELFF.

This chain joins TRBV29-1 and TRBJ2-5; D is perhaps TRBD1 (6 bases). The CDR3 consists of 15 residues. In germline, CDR1 is SQVTM, CDR2 ANQGSEA. Trimming took 6 bases from V and 5 from J, leaving 22 bases between them. The CDR3 loop reads CSVVTGTRAGETQYF. The CDR3 nucleotides are TGCAGCGTAGTTACAGGGACCCGGGCGGGTGAGACCCAGTACTTC.

The gene calls are TRBV4-1 and TRBJ2-5; D might be TRBD2 (6 bases). V gave up 0 bases and J gave up 5 bases, with 13 bases separating them. Germline V gene sequence: CDR1 MGHRA, CDR2 YSYEKL. This CDR3 contains 15 residues. CDR3 DNA: TGCGCCAGCAGCCAAGATATCCCCCGGGGGGAGACCCAGTACTTC. Its protein is CASSQDIPRGETQYF.

The chain recombines TRBV12-3 or TRBV12-4 with TRBJ1-2; perhaps TRBD1 as D (5 bases). V was pared by 5 bases and J by 5 bases, with 12 bases between. CDR3 length: 13 residues. CDR3 region: CASSTTAHYGYTF. The CDR3 nucleotides are TGTGCCAGCAGTACGACAGCACATTATGGCTACACCTTC.